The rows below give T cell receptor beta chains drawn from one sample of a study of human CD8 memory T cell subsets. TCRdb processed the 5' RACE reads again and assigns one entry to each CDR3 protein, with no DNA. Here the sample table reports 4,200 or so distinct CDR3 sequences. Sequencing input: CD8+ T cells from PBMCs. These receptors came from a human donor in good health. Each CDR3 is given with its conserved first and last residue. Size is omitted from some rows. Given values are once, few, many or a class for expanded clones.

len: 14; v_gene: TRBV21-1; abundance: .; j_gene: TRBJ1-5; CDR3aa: CASILQGSNQPQHF
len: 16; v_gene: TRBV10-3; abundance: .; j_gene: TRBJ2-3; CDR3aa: CAISDHRGAGGYTQYF
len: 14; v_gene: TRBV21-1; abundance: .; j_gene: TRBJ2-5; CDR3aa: CASSKGSVEETQYF
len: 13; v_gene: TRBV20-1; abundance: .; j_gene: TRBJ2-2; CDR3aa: CSARERESGELFF
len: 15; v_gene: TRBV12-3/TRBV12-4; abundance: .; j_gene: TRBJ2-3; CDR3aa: CASSLGGGVTDTQYF
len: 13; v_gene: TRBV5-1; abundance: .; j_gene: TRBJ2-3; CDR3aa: CASSGVSDYTQYF
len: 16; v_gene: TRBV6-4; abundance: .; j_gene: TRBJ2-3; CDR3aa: CASSDSSGGGTDTQYF
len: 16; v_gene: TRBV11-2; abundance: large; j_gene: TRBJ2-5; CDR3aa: CASSAGLAVRQETQYF
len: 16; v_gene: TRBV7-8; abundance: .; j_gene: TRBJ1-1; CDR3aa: CASSPEEGGTDTEAFF
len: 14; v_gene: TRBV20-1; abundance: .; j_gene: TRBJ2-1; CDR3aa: CSARDLAGHNEQFF
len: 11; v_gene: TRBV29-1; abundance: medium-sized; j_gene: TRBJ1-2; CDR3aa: CSVGTRNGYTF
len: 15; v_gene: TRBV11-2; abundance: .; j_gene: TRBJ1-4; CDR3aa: CASSLIAGNYEKLFF
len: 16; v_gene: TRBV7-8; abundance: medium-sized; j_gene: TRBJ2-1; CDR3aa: CASSSPRGTSYNEQFF
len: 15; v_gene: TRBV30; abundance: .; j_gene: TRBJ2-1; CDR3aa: CAWRNTGYDYNEQFF
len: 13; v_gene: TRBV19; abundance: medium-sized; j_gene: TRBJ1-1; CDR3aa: CASSIGSGGEAFF
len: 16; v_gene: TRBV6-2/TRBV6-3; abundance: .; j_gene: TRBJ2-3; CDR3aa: CASSYLGDSLTDTQYF